A selection of T cell receptor beta chains follows, all from one sample in a study of T-cell reconstitution after alpha-beta-depleted transplantation in children. TCRdb re-derived calls from the PCR reads in MiXCR, one entry per CDR3 protein. This sample has about 110,000 distinct CDR3 sequences, with 5.5% to 6.5% found just once. The sample was PBMCs, mostly from graft donor cells, taken 360 days after TCRalphabeta/CD19-depleted stem cell transplant. The receptors come from a male patient between 2 and 10 years old who had a stem cell transplant for acute lymphoblastic leukemia, so the T cells may come from the graft donor. Both conserved end residues are part of each CDR3. A D gene is named only where the DNA matches it firmly. Expanded clones get a size class; other rows say once, few or many, or leave the size out.

NA TRBJ2-7 TRBV9 many CASSVGGIGSYEQYF TGTGCCAGCAGCGTAGGAGGAATTGGGTCCTACGAGCAGTACTTC
TRBD1 TRBJ1-4 TRBV12-3/TRBV12-4 many CASSPLGQGTNEKLFF TGTGCCAGCAGTCCACTCGGACAGGGCACTAATGAAAAACTGTTTTTT
NA TRBJ2-3 TRBV11-2 many CASSLEPGWGDTQYF TGTGCCAGCAGCTTAGAGCCGGGGTGGGGAGATACGCAGTATTTT
NA TRBJ2-1 TRBV10-3 many CAMDAGMGEQFF TGTGCCATGGACGCGGGGATGGGGGAGCAGTTCTTC
TRBD2 TRBJ2-2 TRBV28 few CASSLLGLVNTGELFF TGTGCCAGCAGTCTTTTGGGACTAGTGAACACCGGGGAGCTGTTTTTT
NA TRBJ2-3 TRBV4-3 many CASSRGLFTDTQYF TGCGCCAGCAGCCGAGGACTATTCACAGATACGCAGTATTTT
TRBD2 TRBJ2-7 TRBV28 NA CASSLKIGRGGYEQYF TGTGCCAGCAGTTTGAAGATCGGGAGGGGAGGCTACGAGCAGTACTTC
NA TRBJ1-6 TRBV7-2 many CASSLASGVYNSPLHF TGTGCCAGCAGCTTAGCGTCAGGAGTATATAATTCACCCCTCCACTTT
NA TRBJ1-2 TRBV7-2 NA CASSLRPANYGYTF TGTGCCAGCAGCTTAAGGCCGGCGAACTATGGCTACACCTTC
NA TRBJ2-1 TRBV14 NA CASSFRPRQGPYNEQFF TGTGCCAGCAGCTTCCGACCCCGTCAGGGTCCATACAATGAGCAGTTCTTC